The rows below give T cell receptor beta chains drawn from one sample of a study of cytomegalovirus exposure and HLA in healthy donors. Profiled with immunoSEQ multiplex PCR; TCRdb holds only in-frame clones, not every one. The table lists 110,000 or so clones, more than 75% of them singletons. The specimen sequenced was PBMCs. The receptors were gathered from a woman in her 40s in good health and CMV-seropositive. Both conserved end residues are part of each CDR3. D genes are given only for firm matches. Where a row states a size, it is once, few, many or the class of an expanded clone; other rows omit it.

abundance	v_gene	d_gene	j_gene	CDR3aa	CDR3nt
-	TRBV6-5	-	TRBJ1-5	CASRSGASNQPQHF	TGTGCCAGCAGATCAGGGGCGAGCAATCAGCCCCAGCATTTT
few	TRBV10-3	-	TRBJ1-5	CAISDRNQPQHF	TGTGCCATCAGTGATCGGAATCAGCCCCAGCATTTT
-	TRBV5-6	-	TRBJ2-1	CASSLAVGNEQFF	TGTGCCAGCAGCTTGGCCGTCGGGAATGAGCAGTTCTTC
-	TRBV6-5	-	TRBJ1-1	CASSYFGSTEAFF	TGTGCCAGCAGTTACTTTGGGAGTACTGAAGCTTTCTTT
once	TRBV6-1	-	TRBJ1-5	CASSDSGVQPQHF	TGTGCCAGCAGTGATTCGGGGGTTCAGCCCCAGCATTTT
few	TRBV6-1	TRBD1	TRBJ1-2	CASSDVHRGLNGYTF	TGTGCCAGCAGTGACGTCCACAGGGGGTTGAATGGCTACACCTTC
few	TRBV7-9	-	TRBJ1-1	CSSSLFGLEAFF	TGTTCCAGCAGCTTATTTGGCCTTGAAGCTTTCTTT
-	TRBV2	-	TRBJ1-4	CASSGQTNEKLFF	TGTGCCAGCAGTGGACAAACTAATGAAAAACTGTTTTTT
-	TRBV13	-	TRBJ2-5	CASRSLRAPRGARETQYF	TGTGCCAGCAGATCCTTGAGGGCCCCCCGGGGGGCTAGAGAGACCCAGTACTTC
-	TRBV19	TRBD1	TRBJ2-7	CASSGQGANEQYF	TGTGCCAGTAGCGGACAGGGGGCTAACGAGCAGTACTTC
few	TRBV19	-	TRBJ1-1	CASRLGSPNTEAFF	TGTGCCAGTCGACTTGGCAGCCCGAACACTGAAGCTTTCTTT
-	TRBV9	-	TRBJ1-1	CASSKTDIESTEAFF	TGTGCCAGCAGTAAGACAGACATCGAGAGCACTGAAGCTTTCTTT
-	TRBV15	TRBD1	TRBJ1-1	CATSRDRTGGEGTEAFF	TGTGCCACCAGCAGAGATCGGACAGGGGGCGAGGGCACTGAAGCTTTCTTT
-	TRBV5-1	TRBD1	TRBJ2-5	CASSLGGQGLVETQYF	TGCGCCAGCAGCTTGGGGGGACAGGGGCTGGTGGAGACCCAGTACTTC
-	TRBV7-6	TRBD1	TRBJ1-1	CASSYYRGQRNTEAFF	TGTGCCAGCAGCTACTACAGGGGGCAACGGAACACTGAAGCTTTCTTT
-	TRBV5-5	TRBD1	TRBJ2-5	CASSATGTGVETQYF	TGTGCCAGCAGCGCAACCGGGACAGGGGTGGAGACCCAGTACTTC
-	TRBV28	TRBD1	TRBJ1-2	CASSPLRTGPPYGYTF	TGTGCCAGCAGTCCCCTCCGGACAGGGCCCCCCTATGGCTACACCTTC
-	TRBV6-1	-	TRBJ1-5	CASRRRRAEYQPQHF	TGTGCCAGCAGGAGGAGGAGGGCCGAGTATCAGCCCCAGCATTTT
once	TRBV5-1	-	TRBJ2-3	CASSLDGAVFSTDTQYF	TGCGCCAGCAGCTTGGATGGGGCAGTTTTTAGCACAGATACGCAGTATTTT
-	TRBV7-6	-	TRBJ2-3	CASSLVASGTDTQYF	TGTGCCAGCAGCTTAGTGGCTAGCGGCACAGATACGCAGTATTTT
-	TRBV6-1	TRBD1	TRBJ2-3	CASNRDRGTDTQYF	TGTGCCAGCAATCGGGACAGGGGGACAGATACGCAGTATTTT
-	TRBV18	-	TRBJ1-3	CASSPGQASGNTIYF	TGTGCCAGCTCACCAGGTCAGGCCTCTGGAAACACCATATATTTT
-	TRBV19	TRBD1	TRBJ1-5	CASSFAGTVSNQPQHF	TGTGCCAGTAGTTTTGCCGGGACAGTGTCAAATCAGCCCCAGCATTTT
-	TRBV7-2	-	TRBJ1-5	CASTTTNDQPQHF	TGTGCCAGCACTACGACAAACGATCAGCCCCAGCATTTT
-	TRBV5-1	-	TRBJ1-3	CASSSSGSSGNTIYF	TGCGCCAGCAGCTCATCAGGGTCATCGGGAAACACCATATATTTT
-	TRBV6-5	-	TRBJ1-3	CASSYSWQYSGNTIYF	TGTGCCAGCAGTTACTCCTGGCAGTACTCTGGAAACACCATATATTTT
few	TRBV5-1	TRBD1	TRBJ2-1	CASSLEGTGPNEQFF	TGCGCCAGCAGCTTGGAGGGGACAGGTCCCAATGAGCAGTTCTTC
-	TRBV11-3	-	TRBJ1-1	CASSGRNTPRGDTEAFF	TGTGCCAGCAGCGGGAGGAACACACCCCGGGGAGACACTGAAGCTTTCTTT
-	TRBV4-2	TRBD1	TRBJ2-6	CASSQDPGTGAGANVLTF	TGTGCCAGCAGCCAAGACCCCGGGACAGGGGCTGGGGCCAACGTCCTGACTTTC
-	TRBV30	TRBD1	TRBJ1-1	CAWRSTGVDEAFF	TGTGCCTGGAGGTCTACAGGGGTCGACGAAGCTTTCTTT
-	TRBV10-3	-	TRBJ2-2	CAISLLGDTGELFF	TGTGCCATCAGTCTGCTCGGGGACACCGGGGAGCTGTTTTTT
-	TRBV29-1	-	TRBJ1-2	CSATVVGGYTF	TGCAGCGCGACGGTGGTCGGGGGCTACACCTTC
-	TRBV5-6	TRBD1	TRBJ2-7	CASSPTGGLLYEQYF	TGTGCCAGCAGCCCGACAGGGGGCCTTCTCTACGAGCAGTACTTC
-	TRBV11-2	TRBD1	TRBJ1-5	CASSAGGQNNQPQHF	TGTGCCAGCAGCGCCGGGGGACAGAACAATCAGCCCCAGCATTTT
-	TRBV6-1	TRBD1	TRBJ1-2	CASRVTGRGYTF	TGTGCCAGCAGGGTGACAGGGCGCGGCTACACCTTC
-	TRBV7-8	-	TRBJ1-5	CASSPQDSYQPQHF	TGTGCCAGCAGCCCACAGGATAGTTATCAGCCCCAGCATTTT
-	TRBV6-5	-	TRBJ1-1	CASRRGSQTQAFF	TGTGCCAGCAGGCGGGGGTCCCAGACCCAAGCTTTCTTT
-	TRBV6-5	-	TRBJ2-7	CASSSDRQKATYEQYF	TGTGCCAGCAGTTCCGATCGACAGAAGGCCACCTACGAGCAGTACTTC
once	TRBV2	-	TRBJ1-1	CASEYLEGTGEAFF	TGTGCCAGCGAGTATTTGGAGGGGACTGGGGAAGCTTTCTTT
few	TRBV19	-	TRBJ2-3	CASSQTQDTDTQYF	TGTGCCAGTAGTCAGACCCAGGACACAGATACGCAGTATTTT
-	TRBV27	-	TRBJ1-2	CASSLGGLHYGYTF	TGTGCCAGCAGTTTAGGGGGGTTGCACTATGGCTACACCTTC
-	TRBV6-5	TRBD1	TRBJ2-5	CASRTLTGPQETQYF	TGTGCCAGCAGAACCTTGACAGGGCCTCAAGAGACCCAGTACTTC
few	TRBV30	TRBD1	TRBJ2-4	CAWEWDRENIQYF	TGTGCCTGGGAATGGGACAGGGAAAACATTCAGTACTTC
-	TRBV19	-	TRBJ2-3	CASSRDFTDTQYF	TGTGCCAGTAGTAGAGACTTCACAGATACGCAGTATTTT
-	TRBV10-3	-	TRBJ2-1	CAISEAAGQYNEQFF	TGTGCCATCAGTGAGGCGGCGGGGCAGTACAATGAGCAGTTCTTC
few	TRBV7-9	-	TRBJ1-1	CASSVGLIITEAFF	TGTGCCAGCAGCGTGGGACTTATAATCACTGAAGCTTTCTTT
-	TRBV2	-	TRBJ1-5	CASSELGATYEPQHF	TGTGCCAGCAGTGAATTAGGGGCAACATATGAGCCCCAGCATTTT
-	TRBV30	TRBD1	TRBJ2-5	CAWTGGRETQYF	TGTGCCTGGACAGGGGGCCGGGAGACCCAGTACTTC
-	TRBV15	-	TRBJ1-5	CATSRPPAGPQHF	TGTGCCACCAGCAGACCTCCGGCAGGGCCCCAGCATTTT